This T cell receptor beta chain was recovered during a study of response to subunit inactivated influenza vaccine. Study conclusions and caveats: The authors proposed limited new T cell recruitment per seasonal influenza vaccination.

Trimming removed 0 bases from V and 2 bases from J, with 10 bases in between. CDR1 is GTSNPN, CDR2 SVGIG, per germline (reference sequence). CDR3 length: 14 residues. This clonotype was detected only a few times. Its target is unknown. MiXCR, applied by TCRdb to the RT-PCR reads, yields one record per CDR3 protein. The data show 540,000 or so distinct CDR3 sequences, over 10% seen once. This clonotype originated in a man aged 50-59 years who received an inactivated influenza vaccine. J is TRBJ1-2 and V is TRBV30, with D unresolved. This specimen consisted of PBMCs from blood, obtained about 6 weeks after vaccination. The CDR3 is CAWSVPGPNYGYTF. The DNA for the CDR3 is TGTGCCTGGAGTGTACCCGGGCCGAACTATGGCTACACCTTC. Based on the CDR3 plus reference TRBV30 and TRBJ1-2, the full variable domain is SQTIHQWPATLVQPVGSPLSLECTVEGTSNPNLYWYRQAAGRGLQLLFYSVGIGQISSEVPQNLSASRPQDRQFILSSKKLLLSDSGFYLCAWSVPGPNYGYTFGSGTRLTVV.